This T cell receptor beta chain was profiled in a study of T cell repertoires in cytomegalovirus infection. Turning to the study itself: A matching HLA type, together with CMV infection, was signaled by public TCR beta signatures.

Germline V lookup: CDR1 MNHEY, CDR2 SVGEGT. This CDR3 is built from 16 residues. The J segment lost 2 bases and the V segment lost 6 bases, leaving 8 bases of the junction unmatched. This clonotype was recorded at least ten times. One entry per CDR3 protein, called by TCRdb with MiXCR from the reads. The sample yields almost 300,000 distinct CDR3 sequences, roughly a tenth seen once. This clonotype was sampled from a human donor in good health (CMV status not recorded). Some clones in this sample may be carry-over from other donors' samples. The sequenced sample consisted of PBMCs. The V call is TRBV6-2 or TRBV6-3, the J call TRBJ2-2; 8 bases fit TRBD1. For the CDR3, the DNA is TGTGCCAGCAGACGCTTGGGACAGGCAAACACCGGGGAGCTGTTTTTT. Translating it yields CASRRLGQANTGELFF.